Described below is a single T cell receptor beta chain sequence and its context. As yet, its antigen is unknown. Each CDR3 protein is one row after TCRdb ran MiXCR on the 5' RACE reads. This sample carries hundreds of thousands of distinct CDR3 sequences, 15% to 20% of them seen once, and the ten largest clones take around 8.1%. The CDR3 contains 15 residues. Germline lookup yields CDR1 LGHNA and CDR2 YNFKEQ. V was cut by 1 base and J by 3 bases, with 9 bases left in between. The sample comes from a study of T-cell memory formation after mild COVID-19. Study results and caveats: Clones contracting over day 15 to 85 were CD4/CD8 balanced, with later expanders leaning CD4+. Within pre-infection memory, some responding clones were found, suggesting cross-reactive memory joined.

Input material: PBMCs or a T cell subset sorted from them (not recorded which). This sequence joins TRBV4-2 and TRBJ1-4, with a weak D call TRBD1 (6 bases). The clonotype originates from an adult woman who had mild COVID-19 (a few samples of this study predate the infection). Cell type and time point are not known. CDR3 sequence: CASSQGTASNEKLFF. CDR3 nucleotides: TGTGCCAGCAGCCAAGGGACAGCTTCTAATGAAAAACTGTTTTTT.